This TCR beta chain was identified during a study of T cell repertoires in cytomegalovirus infection. Study-level background: Carrying CMV and the relevant HLA type showed in public TCR beta signatures.

Study observations and caveats: Carriage of CMV together with the relevant HLA was identifiable through cumulative public TCR beta family frequency. In two of eight donors, the top clonotype was HLA-C-restricted CMV-specific.

The V segment lost 6 bases and the J segment 2 bases; nucleotides outside the gene matches: 5. Germline V lookup: CDR1 DFQATT, CDR2 SNEGSKA (reference sequence). The CDR3 totals 13 residues. Comments on this clonotype: The antigen remains undetermined.

TCRdb used MiXCR to reprocess the reads, holding one entry per CDR3 protein. The data contain about 490,000 distinct CDR3 sequences, about 17% of them singletons. The genes are TRBV20-1 and TRBJ2-5; 8 nucleotides line up with TRBD2. This TCR derives from a human donor in good health (CMV status not recorded). Some clones in this sample may be carry-over from other donors' samples. The specimen was CD8+ T cells from PBMCs. This CDR3 reads CSARGGGQETQYF. CDR3 sequence (DNA): TGCAGTGCCCGGGGCGGGGGGCAAGAGACCCAGTACTTC.